The T cell receptor beta chain under discussion was sequenced for a study of blood T cell repertoires in COVID-19. Study information: T cells, B-cell-depleted T cells, or PBMCs supplied cDNA or gDNA.

The CDR3 length is 15 residues. Trimming took 1 base from V and 6 from J; bases not matched to a gene: 8. Germline V gene data show CDR1 as MGHRA and CDR2 as YSYEKL. Source study methods: Reference gene primer amplification in the assay estimated nucleated cell counts. Produced via immunoSEQ multiplex PCR; TCRdb's table is partial and in-frame only. Clone size and the V and J calls come from that table; the DNA yielded D and trimming. Of under 110,000 clones in the sample, about 85% were seen once. The table lists this clone with a few counts. Specimen: peripheral blood. This TCR was recovered from a woman aged 65 to 85 with active or convalescent COVID-19. The chain is built from TRBV4-1 and TRBJ2-7, with 8 bases matching TRBD1. The CDR3 region is CASSQGARGRGEQYF. In DNA form, the CDR3 reads TGCGCCAGCAGCCAAGGGGCCAGGGGGCGCGGCGAGCAGTACTTC.